This T cell receptor (beta chain) emerged from a study of cytomegalovirus exposure and HLA in healthy donors. Overall study findings and caveats: Analysis was performed later, and it showed HLA-associated TCR beta chains to be more clonally expanded than equally common others. No immune exposure information besides CMV serostatus was available. Reports state that TCR beta sequences accurately predicted most subjects' HLA-A and HLA-B alleles.

Primers: 60 Vbeta forward and 13 Jbeta reverse. Using immunoSEQ multiplex PCR, the repertoire was profiled, and TCRdb retains in-frame clones only, with some absent. The repertoire holds about 83,000 clones, with roughly 76% as singletons. This CDR3 contains 16 residues. This clone was detected only a few times. Its antigen is undetermined. The TCR comes from a woman between 25 and 40 years old in good health and CMV-seronegative. What was sequenced was PBMCs. This chain uses TRBV21-1 with TRBJ2-5; the D segment call TRBD2 is taken from the table without a DNA check. TRBV21-1 is assigned pseudogene status. The CDR3 here is CASSPGLAGEGETQYF. CDR3 DNA: TGTGCCAGCTCCCCGGGACTAGCGGGAGAGGGGGAGACCCAGTACTTC.